A single sample is the source of the 10 T cell receptor beta chains below, sequenced in a study of cytomegalovirus exposure and HLA in healthy donors. Use of 60 Vbeta and 13 Jbeta primers characterized the PCR. Method: immunoSEQ multiplex PCR; TCRdb's copy keeps in-frame clones and lacks some. The table lists fewer than 150,000 clones, over 70% of them singletons. What was sequenced was PBMCs. The source is a male donor in good health and CMV-seronegative.

This chain connects TRBV7-8 to TRBJ2-6; unclear D gene. The germline gives CDR1 SGHVS, CDR2 FQNEAQ. There are 11 residues in the CDR3. This CDR3 reads CASTGANVLTF. The CDR3 DNA reads as TGTGCTTCGACAGGGGCCAACGTCCTGACTTTC.

The rearrangement uses TRBV2 and TRBJ2-7; TRBD1 agrees at 7 bases. Germline V CDR1 and CDR2: SNHLY, FYNNEI. The CDR3 runs to 15 residues. The junction had 7 bases not matched to a gene; V was cut back by 5 bases and J by 0 bases. The CDR3 here is CASSRGTASSYEQYF. CDR3 coding DNA: TGTGCCAGCAGTAGGGGGACAGCGAGCTCCTACGAGCAGTACTTC. Drawing the rest from reference TRBV2 and TRBJ2-7, the complete variable domain is EPEVTQTPSHQVTQMGQEVILRCVPISNHLYFYWYRQILGQKVEFLVSFYNNEISEKSEIFDDQFSVERPDGSNFTLKIRSTKLEDSAMYFCASSRGTASSYEQYFGPGTRLTVT.

About this clone: The same CDR3 can be traced to other DNA sequences in this sample. This chain links TRBV7-7 with TRBJ1-1, with D unclear. Germline V lookup: CDR1 SSHAT, CDR2 FNYEAQ (reference sequence). Trimming removed 1 base at V and 3 bases at J, with 6 bases between. CDR3 length equals 13 residues. This CDR3 reads CASSLDQDTEAFF. The DNA of the CDR3 is TGTGCCAGCAGCTTAGACCAGGACACTGAAGCTTTCTTT.

The CDR3 region is CASSIGTGVSPLHF. In nucleotides, the CDR3 is TGTGCCAGTAGTATAGGTACAGGGGTTTCACCCCTCCACTTT. The rearrangement joins TRBV19 to TRBJ1-6, with 7 bases lining up with TRBD1. J was trimmed by 9 bases and V by 1 base; bases with no gene match: 3. Germline CDR1 LNHDA, CDR2 SQIVND (reference sequence). CDR3 length: 14 amino acids.

V and J are TRBV7-9 and TRBJ2-2, with TRBD2 as a possible D gene (6 bases). Germline assignment: CDR1 SEHNR and CDR2 FQNEAQ (reference sequence). CDR3 length: 15 residues. Trimming took off 2 bases at V and 15 bases at J, with 22 bases between the two ends. This chain's CDR3 is CASSLRGLEHRGMFF. The CDR3 bases are TGTGCCAGCAGCTTAAGGGGCCTCGAACACCGGGGGATGTTTTTT.

This chain uses TRBV10-3 with TRBJ2-7; D is perhaps TRBD2 (6 bases). The CDR3 consists of 13 residues. With 3 bases removed from V and 3 bases from J, the gap between germline ends came to 9 bases. Germline CDR1 reads ENHRY; CDR2 reads SYGVKD. The CDR3, as DNA: TGTGCCATCAGTGACCGGGGGTTCTACGAGCAGTACTTC. Protein sequence: CAISDRGFYEQYF.

The genes are TRBV2 and TRBJ1-1, with 7 bases matching TRBD1. Germline CDR1 is SNHLY and CDR2 is FYNNEI. The trim removed 2 bases at V and 8 bases at J, leaving 5 bases unmatched. The CDR3 runs 13 residues. The CDR3 nucleotides are TGTGCCAGCAGTGAAAGCTTGGGACAGGAAGCTTTCTTT. Amino acids: CASSESLGQEAFF. Full variable domain (remainder filled in from reference TRBV2 and TRBJ1-1): EPEVTQTPSHQVTQMGQEVILRCVPISNHLYFYWYRQILGQKVEFLVSFYNNEISEKSEIFDDQFSVERPDGSNFTLKIRSTKLEDSAMYFCASSESLGQEAFFGQGTRLTVV.

The chain employs TRBV7-3 and TRBJ2-7, with 10 bases fitting TRBD2. The germline V gene encodes CDR1 SGHTA and CDR2 FQGTGA. This CDR3 region has 17 residues. The ends lost 1 base at V and 5 bases at J; junction bases unmatched: 11. The CDR3 DNA sequence: TGTGCCAGCAGCTTAATGGGTAGCGGGGGGCCCGGGGACGAGCAGTACTTC. Protein sequence: CASSLMGSGGPGDEQYF.

The chain combines TRBV20-1 with TRBJ1-2; no firm D call. CDR1 and CDR2 (germline): DFQATT, SNEGSKA (reference sequence). V lost 6 bases and J 4 bases, leaving 6 bases between the germline ends. This CDR3 has 10 amino acids. Here the CDR3 DNA reads TGCAGTGCAGCATCCTATGGCTACACCTTC. It codes for CSAASYGYTF.

In this sample, this clone turned up a few times. V and J are TRBV7-8 and TRBJ1-4, with unresolved D. Germline CDR1 is SGHVS and CDR2 is FQNEAQ. Trimming stripped 1 base from V and 0 bases from J, with 9 bases between. CDR3 size: 16 residues. DNA for the CDR3: TGTGCCAGCAGCTTAGGCTCGGTTGCAACTAATGAAAAACTGTTTTTT. Its translation is CASSLGSVATNEKLFF.